This TCR beta chain was recovered during a study of T-cell memory formation after mild COVID-19. About the study: Each donor largely had its own TCR clusters.

Study-wide results and limits: Day 15 to 85 contractors were CD4/CD8 balanced; later expanders leaned CD4+. Chiefly within CM and EM were the contracting CD4+ clones; CD8+ ones were within EMRA.

With regard to this clonotype: The target antigen is unknown.

TCRdb re-called the 5' RACE reads with MiXCR, one entry per CDR3 protein. The sample records hundreds of thousands of distinct CDR3 sequences, approximately 21% being singletons. Trimming took off 6 bases at V and 2 bases at J, with 11 bases between the two ends. Germline V lookup: CDR1 MNHNY, CDR2 SVGAGI (reference sequence). The CDR3 totals 13 residues. Sequenced material: PBMCs or a T cell subset sorted from them (not recorded which). The source of this sequence is an adult woman who had mild COVID-19 (a few samples of this study predate the infection). Cell type and time point are not known. The rearrangement links TRBV6-6 to TRBJ2-7; either TRBD1 or TRBD2 may fit D (5 bases each). This chain's CDR3 is CASRGDGTYEQYF. The CDR3 coding sequence is TGTGCCAGCAGGGGGGACGGAACCTACGAGCAGTACTTC.